A selection of T cell receptor beta chains follows, all from one sample in a study of blood T cell repertoires in COVID-19. Assay: immunoSEQ multiplex PCR; the TCRdb copy retains only in-frame clones and omits some. The sample has about 180,000 clones; 75% to 90% are singletons. The sample comprised peripheral blood. The receptors originated from a man aged 55 to 70 with acute or convalescent COVID-19. The CDR3 runs from the conserved cysteine through the conserved F or W. The order of the fields is D gene, V gene, clone size, J gene, CDR3 DNA, CDR3 protein. A D gene is named only where the DNA matches it firmly. A row's size may be missing; if present it is once, few, many or a size class.

.,TRBV6-6,.,TRBJ2-1,TGTGCCAGCAGTTACTCAGGGGCTCATTACAATGAGCAGTTCTTC,CASSYSGAHYNEQFF
TRBD1,TRBV6-5,.,TRBJ2-7,TGTGCCAGCAAAAGACAGGGGGTGATTCCCGAGCAGTACTTC,CASKRQGVIPEQYF
.,TRBV12-3/TRBV12-4,.,TRBJ2-7,TGTGCCAGCAGCCCAGGGGCCGAGCAGTACTTC,CASSPGAEQYF
.,TRBV12-3/TRBV12-4,.,TRBJ2-7,TGTGCCAGCAGTTTAAGGGGGTTGGAGCAGTACTTC,CASSLRGLEQYF
.,TRBV28,.,TRBJ1-5,TGTGCCAGCAGTTTCGAGTTTTCTCAGCCCCAGCATTTT,CASSFEFSQPQHF
TRBD2,TRBV3-1/TRBV3-2,.,TRBJ2-1,TGTGCCAGCAGCCAAGATCACGGACTAGGACTTTATGAGCAGTTCTTC,CASSQDHGLGLYEQFF
TRBD1,TRBV11-1,.,TRBJ2-5,TGTGCCAGCAGCTTAGCTACCGGCAGGGGGCAGACCCAGTACTTC,CASSLATGRGQTQYF
TRBD1,TRBV28,.,TRBJ2-4,TGTGCCAGCAGTTCGAAGGGGGCCCTAGCCAAAAACATTCAGTACTTC,CASSSKGALAKNIQYF
.,TRBV21-1,.,TRBJ2-7,TGTGCCAGCAGCAAATTTCCCGACAGGCCGCGCTACGAGCAGTACTTC,CASSKFPDRPRYEQYF
.,TRBV5-6,large,TRBJ1-4,TGTGCCAGCAGCTTGGTCCTTAATGAAAAACTGTTTTTT,CASSLVLNEKLFF
.,TRBV3-1/TRBV3-2,.,TRBJ1-5,TGTGCCAGCAGCCAAGTAGGAGATCAGCCCCAGCATTTT,CASSQVGDQPQHF
.,TRBV24-1,.,TRBJ2-1,TGTGCCACCAGTGATTCGACAGCGAGCTCCTACAATGAGCAGTTCTTC,CATSDSTASSYNEQFF
TRBD2,TRBV7-2,.,TRBJ2-7,TGTGCCAGCACCGAGGCGGCTAGCGGGAGGTACGAGCAGTACTTC,CASTEAASGRYEQYF
.,TRBV5-4,.,TRBJ2-5,TGTGCCAGCAGCTTGGGGGCCTCAGGGACCCAGTACTTC,CASSLGASGTQYF
TRBD1,TRBV19,.,TRBJ2-6,TGTGCCAGTAGTATCGGGGACAGGGTAATCTCTGGGGCCAACGTCCTGACTTTC,CASSIGDRVISGANVLTF
.,TRBV5-8,few,TRBJ2-3,TGTGCCAGCAGGCTCCCGGGGGGCGCAGATACGCAGTATTTT,CASRLPGGADTQYF
.,TRBV11-2,.,TRBJ2-2,TGTGCCAGCAGCTTAAATCCCGGGCAGGACATCACCGGGGAGCTGTTTTTT,CASSLNPGQDITGELFF
.,TRBV12-3/TRBV12-4,few,TRBJ1-3,TGTGCCAGCAGACTAGTACGGCCGAACACCATATATTTT,CASRLVRPNTIYF
.,TRBV20-1,once,TRBJ2-7,TGCAGTGCCCCTAGCGAAAACGAGCAGTACTTC,CSAPSENEQYF
.,TRBV4-2,few,TRBJ2-2,TGTGCCAGCAGCCGCCAGCAGGGGTCCGGGGAGCTGTTTTTT,CASSRQQGSGELFF
.,TRBV11-2,once,TRBJ1-5,TGTGCCAGCAGCTTAGCGGGGTGGCAGCCCCAGCATTTT,CASSLAGWQPQHF
TRBD1,TRBV23-1,.,TRBJ2-1,TGCGCCAGCAGTCAAAGGGGGCCTGGAGAGTTCTTC,CASSQRGPGEFF
.,TRBV12-3/TRBV12-4,.,TRBJ1-6,TGTGCCAGCAGTGCAGGGCGTTCACCCCTCCACTTT,CASSAGRSPLHF
TRBD2,TRBV28,.,TRBJ2-7,TGTGCCAGCCGGACTAGCGACTCCTACGAGCAGTACTTC,CASRTSDSYEQYF
TRBD2,TRBV7-2,.,TRBJ2-7,TGTGCCAGCAGCTTAGTTGCGGGAGGTAGGACCTACGAGCAGTACTTC,CASSLVAGGRTYEQYF
TRBD2,TRBV28,.,TRBJ2-2,TGTGCCAGCAGCCGCGGGGGGAGCGGGAGGGGCACCGGGGAGCTGTTTTTT,CASSRGGSGRGTGELFF
.,TRBV28,.,TRBJ1-5,TGTGCCACCTCTACGTCGGGGGGGAACAATCAGCCCCAGCATTTT,CATSTSGGNNQPQHF
.,TRBV18,.,TRBJ2-2,TGTGCCAGCTCACCCCGAGGAGGGGCCACCTTCGCGAACACCGGGGAGCTGTTTTTT,CASSPRGGATFANTGELFF
.,TRBV4-1,.,TRBJ2-5,TGCGCCAGCAGCCAACTTCCTCCAGAGACCCAGTACTTC,CASSQLPPETQYF
TRBD2,TRBV5-5,.,TRBJ2-1,TGTGCCAGCAGCCCTGGTTCTAGCGGGGGCAATGAGCAGTTCTTC,CASSPGSSGGNEQFF
TRBD2,TRBV11-2,.,TRBJ2-4,TGTGCCAGCAGACTAGCGGGCGACCAGATTCAGTACTTC,CASRLAGDQIQYF
TRBD2,TRBV6-6,.,TRBJ2-7,TGTGCCAGCAGACGAGGGACTAGCAACAACTACGAGCAGTACTTC,CASRRGTSNNYEQYF
.,TRBV7-9,few,TRBJ1-1,TGTGCCAGCAGCTTAGCTTCCAGGGGCACTGAAGCTTTCTTT,CASSLASRGTEAFF
TRBD1,TRBV28,.,TRBJ1-6,TGTGCCAGCAGTTCCCTGACAGGGAATTCACCCCTCCACTTT,CASSSLTGNSPLHF
TRBD1,TRBV10-3,.,TRBJ1-1,TGTGCCATCGGTTTATCAGGGGGTGAAGCTTTCTTT,CAIGLSGGEAFF
TRBD2,TRBV18,once,TRBJ2-7,TGTGCCAGCTCACTCGGGACTAGCGGAACCTACGAGCAGTACTTC,CASSLGTSGTYEQYF
TRBD1,TRBV28,once,TRBJ2-1,TGTGCCAGCAGTGTACACAGGGGTGGGAATGAGCAGTTCTTC,CASSVHRGGNEQFF
.,TRBV4-1,.,TRBJ1-5,TGCGCCAGCAGCCCGGGGGGCGGATACAATCAGCCCCAGCATTTT,CASSPGGGYNQPQHF
TRBD1,TRBV19,.,TRBJ1-2,TGTGCCAGTAGGTACAGGGGACAGGGCTACACCTTC,CASRYRGQGYTF
TRBD2,TRBV28,.,TRBJ2-5,TGTGCCAGCAGTCCAATCGGGGGGTCGGAGACCCAGTACTTC,CASSPIGGSETQYF
.,TRBV6-5,.,TRBJ2-7,TGTGCCAGCAGTAACTCAGCTAGCTCCTACGAGCAGTACTTC,CASSNSASSYEQYF
.,TRBV6-5,.,TRBJ2-5,TGTGCCAGCAGTTACTCGACGGCGCCAGGTACCCAGTACTTC,CASSYSTAPGTQYF
.,TRBV2,.,TRBJ2-6,TGTGCCAGCAGGAGACAGGCGCGCTCTGGGGCCAACGTCCTGACTTTC,CASRRQARSGANVLTF
TRBD2,TRBV9,.,TRBJ2-3,TGTGCCAGCGGCGCGGGAGGTGACACAGATACGCAGTATTTT,CASGAGGDTDTQYF
.,TRBV5-1,.,TRBJ2-2,TGCGCCAGCAGCTTGGACGGAGGCCCAGGGGTCGGGGAGCTGTTTTTT,CASSLDGGPGVGELFF
.,TRBV18,.,TRBJ1-1,TGTGCCAGCTCGTCCGGAGGGTACACTGAAGCTTTCTTT,CASSSGGYTEAFF
TRBD1,TRBV5-6,.,TRBJ1-1,TGTGCCAGCAGCTTTCTGACAGGGAAAGGGATCACTGAAGCTTTCTTT,CASSFLTGKGITEAFF
.,TRBV28,.,TRBJ2-4,TGTGCCAGCAGTTTAAGGGGTGTTGGACAGATAGCCAAAAACATTCAGTACTTC,CASSLRGVGQIAKNIQYF
.,TRBV18,.,TRBJ2-5,TGTGCCAGCTCACCACAGGAGTACCAAGAGACCCAGTACTTC,CASSPQEYQETQYF
.,TRBV9,.,TRBJ2-2,TGTGCCAGCAGCGCCCAGACAGGCCCGGGGGAGCTGTTTTTT,CASSAQTGPGELFF
TRBD1,TRBV24-1,.,TRBJ2-1,TGTGCCACCCGAAGACAGGGCCGAGATGAGCAGTTCTTC,CATRRQGRDEQFF
TRBD2,TRBV19,.,TRBJ2-1,TGTGCCAGTAGTCCCAGGACTAGCGGGAGAACCAATGAGCAGTTCTTC,CASSPRTSGRTNEQFF
.,TRBV9,.,TRBJ2-7,TGTGCCAGCAGCCCCACGAGGGGGTACGAGCAGTACTTC,CASSPTRGYEQYF
TRBD2,TRBV5-4,.,TRBJ2-5,TGTGCCAGCAGCCCGGGGACTAGCGGGAGGACTCAAGAGACCCAGTACTTC,CASSPGTSGRTQETQYF